A selection of T cell receptor beta chains follows, all from one sample in a study of shared clonotypes between healthy human individuals. The protocol was immunoSEQ multiplex PCR, while the TCRdb copy is restricted to in-frame clones and leaves out a portion. This table holds more than 2 million clones, 93% found once. The sample consisted of naive CD8+ T cells from PBMCs. All receptors derive from a young man in good health. Some clones in this sample may be carry-over from other donors' samples. Each CDR3 is given with its conserved first and last residue. D genes are given only for firm matches. Size is omitted from some rows. Given values are once, few, many or a class for expanded clones.

CDR3 length: 16
V gene: TRBV27
clone size: -
D gene: TRBD2
J gene: TRBJ2-2
CDR3 protein: CASSWSSGEFPGELFF
CDR3 DNA: TGTGCCAGCAGTTGGTCTAGCGGGGAGTTTCCCGGGGAGCTGTTTTTT

CDR3 length: 13
V gene: TRBV4-1
clone size: -
D gene: -
J gene: TRBJ2-7
CDR3 protein: CASSQLPLYEQYF
CDR3 DNA: TGCGCCAGCAGCCAATTGCCTCTCTACGAGCAGTACTTC

CDR3 length: 15
V gene: TRBV27
clone size: few
D gene: -
J gene: TRBJ2-7
CDR3 protein: CASSLSQGHSVEQYF
CDR3 DNA: TGTGCCAGCAGTTTATCCCAGGGCCACTCCGTCGAGCAGTACTTC

CDR3 length: 12
V gene: TRBV29-1
clone size: few
D gene: -
J gene: TRBJ2-2
CDR3 protein: CSVALGRPELFF
CDR3 DNA: TGCAGCGTTGCCCTGGGACGGCCGGAGCTGTTTTTT

CDR3 length: 15
V gene: TRBV5-1
clone size: -
D gene: -
J gene: TRBJ1-4
CDR3 protein: CASSLAGSTNEKLFF
CDR3 DNA: TGCGCCAGCAGCTTGGCGGGGTCAACTAATGAAAAACTGTTTTTT

CDR3 length: 16
V gene: TRBV10-3
clone size: -
D gene: -
J gene: TRBJ2-7
CDR3 protein: CAISESSGPEVYEQYF
CDR3 DNA: TGTGCCATCAGTGAGAGTTCGGGCCCGGAGGTTTACGAGCAGTACTTC

CDR3 length: 14
V gene: TRBV4-1
clone size: once
D gene: TRBD2
J gene: TRBJ2-7
CDR3 protein: CASSITSGGYEQYF
CDR3 DNA: TGCGCCAGCAGCATAACTAGCGGGGGCTACGAGCAGTACTTC

CDR3 length: 13
V gene: TRBV7-9
clone size: -
D gene: -
J gene: TRBJ1-5
CDR3 protein: CASSLVGAQPQHF
CDR3 DNA: TGTGCCAGCAGCTTAGTAGGCGCTCAGCCCCAGCATTTT

CDR3 length: 15
V gene: TRBV30
clone size: -
D gene: -
J gene: TRBJ1-5
CDR3 protein: CAWSQGIRGNQPQHF
CDR3 DNA: TGTGCCTGGAGCCAGGGGATTCGGGGGAATCAGCCCCAGCATTTT

CDR3 length: 16
V gene: TRBV7-6
clone size: -
D gene: -
J gene: TRBJ1-5
CDR3 protein: CASSPTEGLGNQPQHF
CDR3 DNA: TGTGCCAGCAGCCCCACCGAAGGGTTGGGAAATCAGCCCCAGCATTTT

CDR3 length: 14
V gene: TRBV19
clone size: -
D gene: -
J gene: TRBJ1-4
CDR3 protein: CASSRATGQEKLFF
CDR3 DNA: TGTGCCAGTAGTAGGGCTACGGGGCAGGAAAAACTGTTTTTT

CDR3 length: 15
V gene: TRBV28
clone size: -
D gene: -
J gene: TRBJ2-7
CDR3 protein: CASSPGPDRTYEQYF
CDR3 DNA: TGTGCCAGCAGCCCTGGGCCCGACAGAACCTACGAGCAGTACTTC

CDR3 length: 17
V gene: TRBV9
clone size: -
D gene: -
J gene: TRBJ2-5
CDR3 protein: CASSVAEGAGVWETQYF
CDR3 DNA: TGTGCCAGCAGCGTAGCGGAGGGAGCTGGGGTTTGGGAGACCCAGTACTTC

CDR3 length: 15
V gene: TRBV4-1
clone size: -
D gene: -
J gene: TRBJ2-5
CDR3 protein: CASSQSLRGQETQYF
CDR3 DNA: TGCGCCAGCAGCCAATCCCTCCGGGGACAAGAGACCCAGTACTTC

CDR3 length: 17
V gene: TRBV27
clone size: -
D gene: -
J gene: TRBJ2-1
CDR3 protein: CASSSPPMGEGDNEQFF
CDR3 DNA: TGTGCCAGCAGTTCCCCCCCGATGGGGGAGGGGGACAATGAGCAGTTCTTC

CDR3 length: 13
V gene: TRBV19
clone size: -
D gene: -
J gene: TRBJ2-1
CDR3 protein: CASSIIDNNEQFF
CDR3 DNA: TGTGCCAGTAGTATCATAGACAACAATGAGCAGTTCTTC

CDR3 length: 13
V gene: TRBV9
clone size: -
D gene: -
J gene: TRBJ1-1
CDR3 protein: CASAIGVNTEAFF
CDR3 DNA: TGTGCCAGCGCCATAGGAGTGAACACTGAAGCTTTCTTT

CDR3 length: 15
V gene: TRBV5-6
clone size: -
D gene: TRBD2
J gene: TRBJ2-1
CDR3 protein: CASSFGTSVYNEQFF
CDR3 DNA: TGTGCCAGCAGCTTTGGGACTAGCGTTTACAATGAGCAGTTCTTC

CDR3 length: 15
V gene: TRBV9
clone size: -
D gene: -
J gene: TRBJ2-1
CDR3 protein: CASSVLPREGNEQFF
CDR3 DNA: TGTGCCAGCAGCGTACTCCCCCGTGAGGGTAATGAGCAGTTCTTC

CDR3 length: 16
V gene: TRBV2
clone size: -
D gene: TRBD1
J gene: TRBJ1-5
CDR3 protein: CASSEDLGQGIQPQHF
CDR3 DNA: TGTGCCAGCAGTGAAGACTTGGGACAGGGAATACAGCCCCAGCATTTT

CDR3 length: 15
V gene: TRBV19
clone size: -
D gene: -
J gene: TRBJ2-1
CDR3 protein: CASSPGHSSYNEQFF
CDR3 DNA: TGTGCCAGTAGTCCCGGACATAGCTCCTACAATGAGCAGTTCTTC

CDR3 length: 14
V gene: TRBV11-2
clone size: -
D gene: -
J gene: TRBJ2-5
CDR3 protein: CASSLDWVGETQYF
CDR3 DNA: TGTGCCAGCAGCTTAGATTGGGTCGGGGAGACCCAGTACTTC

CDR3 length: 14
V gene: TRBV28
clone size: -
D gene: -
J gene: TRBJ2-5
CDR3 protein: CASSRGVDQETQYF
CDR3 DNA: TGTGCCAGCAGTCGTGGGGTAGACCAAGAGACCCAGTACTTC

CDR3 length: 14
V gene: TRBV11-2
clone size: once
D gene: TRBD2
J gene: TRBJ2-3
CDR3 protein: CAIQGREGTDTQYF
CDR3 DNA: TGTGCCATCCAGGGGCGGGAGGGCACAGATACGCAGTATTTT

CDR3 length: 13
V gene: TRBV6-5
clone size: -
D gene: -
J gene: TRBJ1-1
CDR3 protein: CASSRSGLTEAFF
CDR3 DNA: TGTGCCAGCAGCCGCTCGGGGTTGACTGAAGCTTTCTTT

CDR3 length: 15
V gene: TRBV2
clone size: -
D gene: TRBD2
J gene: TRBJ2-5
CDR3 protein: CASSGLAGTGETQYF
CDR3 DNA: TGTGCCAGCAGTGGACTAGCGGGAACTGGAGAGACCCAGTACTTC

CDR3 length: 15
V gene: TRBV7-8
clone size: -
D gene: -
J gene: TRBJ2-5
CDR3 protein: CASSLIGSPRETQYF
CDR3 DNA: TGTGCCAGCAGCTTAATTGGATCCCCTCGGGAGACCCAGTACTTC

CDR3 length: 14
V gene: TRBV6-5
clone size: -
D gene: -
J gene: TRBJ2-3
CDR3 protein: CASSHPTSTDTQYF
CDR3 DNA: TGTGCCAGCAGCCACCCCACTAGCACAGATACGCAGTATTTT

CDR3 length: 14
V gene: TRBV27
clone size: once
D gene: TRBD2
J gene: TRBJ2-1
CDR3 protein: CASSLAGVGNEQFF
CDR3 DNA: TGTGCCAGCAGCCTAGCGGGAGTAGGGAATGAGCAGTTCTTC

CDR3 length: 15
V gene: TRBV2
clone size: once
D gene: TRBD2
J gene: TRBJ2-7
CDR3 protein: CASSYTSGTSYEQYF
CDR3 DNA: TGTGCCAGCAGCTATACTAGCGGGACTTCCTACGAGCAGTACTTC

CDR3 length: 17
V gene: TRBV28
clone size: -
D gene: TRBD1
J gene: TRBJ2-7
CDR3 protein: CASSSPLISPDRSEQYF
CDR3 DNA: TGTGCCAGCAGTTCCCCCCTGATTTCCCCGGACAGGAGTGAGCAGTACTTC

CDR3 length: 16
V gene: TRBV27
clone size: -
D gene: TRBD2
J gene: TRBJ2-3
CDR3 protein: CASSSRTSGRTDTQYF
CDR3 DNA: TGTGCCAGCAGTTCGCGGACTAGCGGTAGGACAGATACGCAGTATTTT

CDR3 length: 14
V gene: TRBV5-8
clone size: -
D gene: TRBD2
J gene: TRBJ2-1
CDR3 protein: CARRGTSSYNEQFF
CDR3 DNA: TGTGCCAGAAGGGGGACTAGCTCCTACAATGAGCAGTTCTTC

CDR3 length: 18
V gene: TRBV6-1
clone size: -
D gene: TRBD2
J gene: TRBJ2-5
CDR3 protein: CASSEDERWTSGRKTQYF
CDR3 DNA: TGTGCCAGCAGTGAAGATGAAAGGTGGACTAGCGGGAGAAAGACCCAGTACTTC

CDR3 length: 15
V gene: TRBV7-9
clone size: -
D gene: -
J gene: TRBJ2-7
CDR3 protein: CASSLEGSPPYEQYF
CDR3 DNA: TGTGCCAGCAGCTTAGAGGGCAGCCCGCCCTACGAGCAGTACTTC

CDR3 length: 15
V gene: TRBV5-1
clone size: once
D gene: -
J gene: TRBJ2-3
CDR3 protein: CASSLDVRSTDTQYF
CDR3 DNA: TGCGCCAGCAGCTTGGATGTCAGAAGCACAGATACGCAGTATTTT

CDR3 length: 14
V gene: TRBV27
clone size: -
D gene: -
J gene: TRBJ1-4
CDR3 protein: CASRGGGLGEKLFF
CDR3 DNA: TGTGCCAGCAGAGGAGGGGGTTTGGGTGAAAAACTGTTTTTT

CDR3 length: 14
V gene: TRBV7-9
clone size: -
D gene: -
J gene: TRBJ2-7
CDR3 protein: CASSLIGSNVEQYF
CDR3 DNA: TGTGCCAGCAGCTTAATTGGGAGTAACGTCGAGCAGTACTTC

CDR3 length: 16
V gene: TRBV5-4
clone size: -
D gene: -
J gene: TRBJ1-1
CDR3 protein: CASSHWTFPLQAEAFF
CDR3 DNA: TGTGCCAGCAGCCATTGGACGTTTCCGCTGCAAGCTGAAGCTTTCTTT

CDR3 length: 12
V gene: TRBV5-1
clone size: -
D gene: -
J gene: TRBJ1-1
CDR3 protein: CASRGENTEAFF
CDR3 DNA: TGCGCCAGCAGGGGCGAGAACACTGAAGCTTTCTTT

CDR3 length: 13
V gene: TRBV7-9
clone size: -
D gene: -
J gene: TRBJ2-5
CDR3 protein: CASSLDLFPTQYF
CDR3 DNA: TGTGCCAGCAGCTTAGACCTTTTCCCGACCCAGTACTTC

CDR3 length: 14
V gene: TRBV27
clone size: -
D gene: -
J gene: TRBJ1-5
CDR3 protein: CASSFIGSGQPQHF
CDR3 DNA: TGTGCCAGCAGTTTCATCGGGAGCGGACAGCCCCAGCATTTT

CDR3 length: 15
V gene: TRBV10-3
clone size: -
D gene: -
J gene: TRBJ2-7
CDR3 protein: CAIAWTATSSYEQYF
CDR3 DNA: TGTGCCATCGCTTGGACAGCAACTTCCTCCTACGAGCAGTACTTC

CDR3 length: 13
V gene: TRBV6-1
clone size: -
D gene: -
J gene: TRBJ2-7
CDR3 protein: CASSLDSLREQYF
CDR3 DNA: TGTGCCAGCAGCCTGGACAGTCTGAGGGAGCAGTACTTC

CDR3 length: 14
V gene: TRBV27
clone size: -
D gene: -
J gene: TRBJ2-7
CDR3 protein: CASSLYQRPNEQYF
CDR3 DNA: TGTGCCAGCAGTTTATATCAGCGCCCTAACGAGCAGTACTTC

CDR3 length: 14
V gene: TRBV5-5
clone size: once
D gene: -
J gene: TRBJ2-7
CDR3 protein: CASSLEGRIVEQYF
CDR3 DNA: TGTGCCAGCAGCCTGGAGGGGCGGATCGTGGAGCAGTACTTC

CDR3 length: 13
V gene: TRBV6-5
clone size: -
D gene: -
J gene: TRBJ2-1
CDR3 protein: CASRDFSYNEQFF
CDR3 DNA: TGTGCCAGCAGGGATTTCTCCTACAATGAGCAGTTCTTC

CDR3 length: 14
V gene: TRBV6-5
clone size: -
D gene: TRBD2
J gene: TRBJ2-7
CDR3 protein: CASSSLAGGYEQYF
CDR3 DNA: TGTGCCAGCAGTTCTTTGGCGGGGGGTTACGAGCAGTACTTC

CDR3 length: 15
V gene: TRBV9
clone size: -
D gene: TRBD2
J gene: TRBJ2-1
CDR3 protein: CASSVQAGPYNEQFF
CDR3 DNA: TGTGCCAGCAGCGTGCAAGCGGGGCCCTACAATGAGCAGTTCTTC

CDR3 length: 15
V gene: TRBV4-3
clone size: -
D gene: -
J gene: TRBJ2-1
CDR3 protein: CASSQDSGGYNEQFF
CDR3 DNA: TGCGCCAGCAGCCAAGATAGTGGAGGATACAATGAGCAGTTCTTC